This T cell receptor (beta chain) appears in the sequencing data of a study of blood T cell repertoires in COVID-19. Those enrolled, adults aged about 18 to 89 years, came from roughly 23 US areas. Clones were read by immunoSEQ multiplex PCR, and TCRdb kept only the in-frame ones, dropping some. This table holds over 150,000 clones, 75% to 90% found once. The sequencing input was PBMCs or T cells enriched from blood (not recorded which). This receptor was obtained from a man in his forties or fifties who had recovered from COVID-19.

CDR3 protein: CASGDVRESLHF. The CDR3 region has the DNA TGTGCCAGCGGGGATGTTCGGGAATCCCTCCACTTT. The chain recombines TRBV12-3 or TRBV12-4 with TRBJ1-6; D is uncertain. V was clipped by 8 bases and J by 14 bases, with 16 bases between them. The CDR3 is 12 amino acids.